These 8 T cell receptor beta chains were sequenced from one sample in a study of tumor-infiltrating lymphocytes in primary liver carcinoma. A primer in the constant region served to generate TCR beta cDNA from approximately 500 ng of total RNA. Three nested multiplex PCR rounds of slightly modified ARM-PCR generated TCR beta libraries. In the first two PCR rounds, TRBV1-TRBV30 forward primers were paired with a C-beta reverse primer, and each round lasted roughly 10 cycles. TCRdb re-called the multiplex PCR reads through MiXCR, storing one row per CDR3 protein. The sample shows roughly 100,000 distinct CDR3 sequences, around 63% of them seen only once. Scientists recovered RNA and DNA together from roughly 21-30 mg of unsorted bulk tissue. The specimen was liver tumor tissue from sampling region 5. Noted subset: tumor region T5, tumor centre. All receptors derive from a woman aged 60-70 years with primary liver carcinoma and hepatitis B virus infection.

This clonotype was detected only a few times. The chain employs TRBV28 and TRBJ2-7, with D unclear. CDR3 size: 14 residues. Trimming shortened V by 8 bases and J by 0 bases, and 14 bases separated the two germline ends. CDR1 is MDHEN, CDR2 SYDVKM, per germline. The CDR3 sequence: CASGVPGPSYEQYF. CDR3 DNA sequence: TGTGCCAGCGGCGTGCCGGGCCCCTCCTACGAGCAGTACTTC. Drawing the rest from reference TRBV28 and TRBJ2-7, the complete variable domain is DVKVTQSSRYLVKRTGEKVFLECVQDMDHENMFWYRQDPGLGLRLIYFSYDVKMKEKGDIPEGYSVSREKKERFSLILESASTNQTSMYLCASGVPGPSYEQYFGPGTRLTVT.

Comment on this clonotype: This may be a read error: a much more frequent sequence differs by one nucleotide. The CDR3 nucleotides are TGTGCCGGCTGCTTGCGGCGGGAGATAAACACCGGGGAGCTGTTTTTT. Its translation: CAGCLRREINTGELFF. V is TRBV5-4 and J is TRBJ2-2; TRBD2 aligns across 7 bases. V dropped 10 bases and J dropped 2; count of bases not matched to a gene: 14. Germline CDR1 reads SGHNT; CDR2 reads YYREEE (reference sequence). CDR3 size: 16 residues.

The count of this clonotype is one. The CDR3 sequence: CASSYSGTSATYERYF. The CDR3 DNA follows: TGTGCCAGCAGTTACTCCGGGACTAGTGCCACCTACGAACGGTACTTC. The chain uses TRBV6-6 and TRBJ2-7, with 8 bases matching TRBD2. With 0 bases clipped from V and 12 bases from J, the junction kept 16 bases outside the gene matches. Germline lookup yields CDR1 MNHNY and CDR2 SVGAGI (reference sequence). The CDR3 length is 16 residues.

Comment on this clonotype: A much larger clone is a single base away; this may be a read error. DNA for the CDR3: TGTGCCAGCATTCCAAATCTGTCCTACAGTGAGCAGTTCTTC. Translated, it gives CASIPNLSYSEQFF. The V gene is TRBV6-5, the J gene TRBJ2-1; D gene ambiguous. The germline V gene encodes CDR1 MNHEY and CDR2 SVGAGI. This CDR3 spans 14 amino acids.

Details on this clonotype: The junction differs from germline at one of its ends, possibly a read error. This rearrangement joins TRBV11-2 to TRBJ1-6; D unresolved. Germline V CDR1 and CDR2: SGHAT, FQNNGV. This CDR3 has 13 amino acids. The chain's CDR3 is CASSLPLGSLLHF. The CDR3 nucleotides are TGTGCCAGCAGCCTCCCTCTTGGTTCACTCCTCCACTTT.

V and J are TRBV6-5 and TRBJ2-6; D gene ambiguous. The germline gives CDR1 MNHEY, CDR2 SVGAGI. This CDR3 has 17 amino acids. This CDR3 is CVCSYDTGPSGANVLTF. Here the CDR3 DNA reads TGTGTCTGCAGTTACGATACGGGTCCTTCTGGGGCCAACGTCCTGACTTTC.

Notes on this clonotype: At one boundary the junction diverges from the germline segment, which might be a read error. The CDR3, as DNA: TGTGCCAGCAGCTTAAGGACGAGAGGCCTGGGTGATACACAGTATTTT. It codes for CASSLRTRGLGDTQYF. The J gene is TRBJ2-3, the V gene TRBV7-9; D gene uncertain. Germline V gene lookup returns CDR1 SEHNR and CDR2 FQNEAQ (reference sequence). The CDR3 length is 16 residues. Drawing the rest from reference TRBV7-9 and TRBJ2-3, the complete variable domain is DTGVSQNPRHKITKRGQNVTFRCDPISEHNRLYWYRQTLGQGPEFLTYFQNEAQLEKSRLLSDRFSAERPKGSFSTLEIQRTEQGDSAMYLCASSLRTRGLGDTQYFGPGTRLTVL.

Turning to this clonotype: The junction differs from germline at one of its ends, possibly a read error. The chain recombines TRBV11-2 with TRBJ2-3; weak D call: TRBD2 (6 bases). The CDR3 totals 20 residues. Per germline, CDR1 SGHAT and CDR2 FQNNGV. In DNA, the CDR3 is TGTGCCAGTAGCTTAAGGAGCCTGGCGGGATTGAGAATCCGCACAGATACGCAGTATTTT. It specifies CASSLRSLAGLRIRTDTQYF. The full variable domain, rest sourced from reference TRBV11-2 and TRBJ2-3, is EAGVAQSPRYKIIEKRQSVAFWCNPISGHATLYWYQQILGQGPKLLIQFQNNGVVDDSQLPKDRFSAERLKGVDSTLKIQPAKLEDSAVYLCASSLRSLAGLRIRTDTQYFGPGTRLTVL.